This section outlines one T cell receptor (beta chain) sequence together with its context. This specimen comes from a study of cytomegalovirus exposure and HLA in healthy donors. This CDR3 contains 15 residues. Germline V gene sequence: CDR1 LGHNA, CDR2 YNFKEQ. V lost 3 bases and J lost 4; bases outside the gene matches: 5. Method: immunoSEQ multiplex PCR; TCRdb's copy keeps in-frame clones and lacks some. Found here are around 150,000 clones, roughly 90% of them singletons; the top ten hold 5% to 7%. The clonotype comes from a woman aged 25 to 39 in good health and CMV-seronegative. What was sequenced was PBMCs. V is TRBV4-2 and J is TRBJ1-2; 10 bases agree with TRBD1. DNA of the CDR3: TGTGCCAGCAGCCAGGGGACAGGGGCCACCTATGGCTACACCTTC. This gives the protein CASSQGTGATYGYTF.